The 15 T cell receptor beta chains below all came from one sample that was sequenced in a study of radiation and T cells in renal cell carcinoma. Indicated time point: blood 4 weeks post-SBRT, at nephrectomy. Treatment described: 15 Gy SBRT to primary tumor, nephrectomy 4 weeks later. TCRdb keeps only in-frame clones here, not all; method: immunoSEQ multiplex PCR. The sample lists about 74,000 clones, nearly 90% seen once, with more than 4.5% in the top ten. The sample was blood, taken from a patient whose treatment included radiotherapy and nephrectomy. The receptors originated from a woman aged 70-85 years with renal cell carcinoma.

The chain joins TRBV6-4 to TRBJ1-6; no reliable D call. Deletions cut 8 bases from V and 10 bases from J, with 15 bases between. Looked up from germline, CDR1 is MRHNA and CDR2 is SNTAGT. The CDR3 length is 13 residues. For the CDR3, the DNA is TGTGCCAGCGCCTTAGAAGGACGGTCACCCCTCCACTTT. Translation: CASALEGRSPLHF.

This clone was counted once. The chain has TRBV7-6 and TRBJ2-2; D gene unclear. There are 13 residues in the CDR3. The V end lost 0 bases, the J end lost 5 bases, and 4 bases lay between the germline ends. Germline assignment: CDR1 SGHVS and CDR2 FNYEAQ. This chain's CDR3 is CASSLALTGELFF. The CDR3, as DNA: TGTGCCAGCAGCTTAGCGCTAACCGGGGAGCTGTTTTTT.

The V gene is TRBV25-1, the J gene TRBJ1-5; D is possibly TRBD1 (5 bases). The CDR3 has 13 amino acids. From germline, CDR1 is MGHDK and CDR2 SYGVNS. V was pared by 4 bases and J by 4 bases, with 8 bases between. The CDR3 reads CASSVWGNQPQHF. CDR3 DNA sequence: TGTGCCAGCAGTGTATGGGGGAATCAGCCCCAGCATTTT.

This clone has a single count. This CDR3 is also generated by other DNA sequences in the sample. This sequence joins TRBV10-3 and TRBJ1-4; TRBD1 aligns across 7 bases. The germline gives CDR1 ENHRY, CDR2 SYGVKD. With V trimmed by 4 bases and J by 8 bases, 1 base remained unmatched. The CDR3 length is 12 residues. CDR3 DNA: TGTGCCATCAGTGCACAGGGGGAAAAACTGTTTTTT. Its translation: CAISAQGEKLFF.

The V gene is TRBV19, the J gene TRBJ2-3; D perhaps matches TRBD2 (7 bases). Between the trimmed V and J ends, which lost 4 bases and 3 bases, there was a span of 14 bases. Looked up from germline, CDR1 is LNHDA and CDR2 is SQIVND (reference sequence). The CDR3 loop spans 15 amino acids. The CDR3 loop reads CASSTGGVMTDTQYF. CDR3 nucleotide sequence: TGTGCCAGTAGTACGGGGGGCGTAATGACAGATACGCAGTATTTT.

This clone turned up a few times. This CDR3 reads CASSLGLMNSPLHF. Here the CDR3 DNA reads TGTGCCAGCTCACTCGGACTTATGAATTCACCCCTCCACTTT. The rearrangement uses TRBV18 and TRBJ1-6; D is unresolved. This CDR3 region has 14 residues. V was shortened by 4 bases and J by 7 bases, with 11 bases between the two germline ends. Germline-derived CDR1 and CDR2 are KGHSH and LQKENI.

The J gene is TRBJ1-5, the V gene TRBV19; no clear D gene. The CDR3 extends over 13 amino acids. CDR1 and CDR2 from the germline V gene are LNHDA and SQIVND (reference sequence). Trimming stripped 4 bases from V and 4 bases from J, with 8 bases between. This CDR3 is CASSTNANQPQHF. The CDR3 nucleotides read TGTGCCAGTAGTACCAACGCGAATCAGCCCCAGCATTTT.

The chain has TRBV15 and TRBJ2-1; 7 positions agree with TRBD2. The CDR3 has 15 residues. Germline assignment: CDR1 LNHNV and CDR2 YYDKDF (reference sequence). Unmatched junction bases numbered 2, after V lost 1 base and J lost 2 bases. CDR3 coding DNA: TGTGCCACCAGCAGAGGTGGGGGGGCCTACAATGAGCAGTTCTTC. The encoded protein is CATSRGGGAYNEQFF. Using reference TRBV15 and TRBJ2-1 for the parts outside the CDR3, the full variable domain is DAMVIQNPRYQVTQFGKPVTLSCSQTLNHNVMYWYQQKSSQAPKLLFHYYDKDFNNEADTPDNFQSRRPNTSFCFLDIRSPGLGDTAMYLCATSRGGGAYNEQFFGPGTRLTVL.

The sample holds one count of this clone. This sequence joins TRBV14 and TRBJ1-2; possible D gene TRBD1, 6 bases. Germline CDR1 SGHDN, CDR2 FVKESK. There are 15 residues in the CDR3. Trimming pared 3 bases from V and 4 bases from J, leaving 15 bases between. CDR3 protein: CASSQGRAGVYGYTF. CDR3 DNA sequence: TGTGCCAGCAGCCAGGGCAGGGCAGGGGTCTATGGCTACACCTTC. Full variable domain (rest looked up from reference TRBV14 and TRBJ1-2): EAGVTQFPSHSVIEKGQTVTLRCDPISGHDNLYWYRRVMGKEIKFLLHFVKESKQDESGMPNNRFLAERTGGTYSTLKVQPAELEDSGVYFCASSQGRAGVYGYTFGSGTRLTVV.

This clone was observed once. This chain joins TRBV5-4 and TRBJ2-1; 9 bases map to TRBD2. Trimming cost V 1 base and J 10 bases; bases outside gene matches: 12. CDR1 SGHNT and CDR2 YYREEE come from the germline V gene (reference sequence). The CDR3 length is 16 residues. CDR3 nucleotide sequence: TGTGCCAGCAGCTTGATATGGGCTAGCGGGACCAAGGAGCAGTTCTTC. Translation: CASSLIWASGTKEQFF.

This clone was recorded only once. The rearrangement joins TRBV7-3 to TRBJ2-6; D is unresolved. This CDR3 is built from 13 residues. The germline V gene has CDR1 SGHTA and CDR2 FQGTGA. V was clipped by 7 bases and J by 0 bases, with 4 bases between them. This CDR3 reads CASTFSGANVLTF. The CDR3 DNA reads as TGTGCCAGCACCTTCTCTGGGGCCAACGTCCTGACTTTC.

The chain couples TRBV15 to TRBJ1-3; no firm D call. The CDR3 is 15 amino acids. Germline values: CDR1 LNHNV, CDR2 YYDKDF (reference sequence). Trimming took 0 bases from V and 4 from J, leaving 10 bases between them. The CDR3 region has the DNA TGTGCCACCAGCAGAGATTCGGGGTCAGGAAACACCATATATTTT. This codes for CATSRDSGSGNTIYF. The complete variable domain, with remaining parts taken from reference TRBV15 and TRBJ1-3, reads DAMVIQNPRYQVTQFGKPVTLSCSQTLNHNVMYWYQQKSSQAPKLLFHYYDKDFNNEADTPDNFQSRRPNTSFCFLDIRSPGLGDTAMYLCATSRDSGSGNTIYFGEGSWLTVV.

In its sample, this clone was seen once. The chain couples TRBV19 to TRBJ2-1; D call uncertain. V lost 6 bases and J lost 5, with 14 bases in between. Germline V gives CDR1 LNHDA, CDR2 SQIVND (reference sequence). This CDR3 has 14 amino acids. CDR3 DNA: TGTGCCAGTAGCCATTTGGCCCATAACAATGAGCAGTTCTTC. As protein: CASSHLAHNNEQFF.

The genes are TRBV30 and TRBJ1-6; D is perhaps TRBD1 (5 bases). The germline V and J ends were trimmed by 1 base and 4 bases, with 11 bases remaining between them. From germline, CDR1 is GTSNPN and CDR2 SVGIG (reference sequence). The CDR3 extends over 15 amino acids. The CDR3 DNA is TGTGCCTGGAGTGCCCGGGGGGGATATAATTCACCCCTCCACTTT. Translation gives CAWSARGGYNSPLHF.

The rearrangement joins TRBV7-2 to TRBJ2-5; 10 bases align to TRBD2. This CDR3 is built from 14 residues. With 5 bases clipped from V and 3 bases from J, the junction kept 3 bases outside the gene matches. Germline V lookup: CDR1 SGHTA, CDR2 FQGNSA. The CDR3 sequence: CASSLSGGKETQYF. CDR3 nucleotide sequence: TGTGCCAGCAGCCTTAGCGGGGGGAAAGAGACCCAGTACTTC. The whole variable domain, filled in from reference TRBV7-2 and TRBJ2-5, reads GAGVSQSPSNKVTEKGKDVELRCDPISGHTALYWYRQSLGQGLEFLIYFQGNSAPDKSGLPSDRFSAERTGGSVSTLTIQRTQQEDSAVYLCASSLSGGKETQYFGPGTRLLVL.